This T cell receptor beta chain was sequenced for a study of STAT3 mutations in large granular lymphocyte leukemia. Study findings and constraints: Persisting codominant clonotypes may have hidden a small pathogenic clone. Every T-cell large granular lymphocyte leukemia patient had at least one immunodominant TCR beta clonotype. All newly emerging clones after therapy were STAT3 wild type.

About this clone: Its antigen remains unidentified.

Sequenced by immunoSEQ multiplex PCR; TCRdb stores in-frame clones only, minus some. The sample has tens of thousands of clones; more than 60% are singletons. This sequence was found in a woman in her fifties or sixties with T-cell large granular lymphocyte leukemia. Some clones in this sample may be carry-over from other donors' samples. Material: peripheral blood mononuclear cells.

CDR3 sequence (DNA): TGTGCCAGCTCGCGAGACAGTAATGAAAAACTGTTTTTT. Protein sequence: CASSRDSNEKLFF. The chain carries TRBV18 and TRBJ1-4, with D perhaps matching TRBD1 (5 bases). Germline CDR1 KGHSH, CDR2 LQKENI. The CDR3 has 13 residues. Trimming shortened V by 6 bases and J by 4 bases, and 9 bases separated the two germline ends.